This TCR delta chain was recorded in a study of γδ T cells in repeated Plasmodium falciparum infection. Study as a whole: Sampling occurred at baseline, pre-infection for selected infections, and 21 days post-infection. Findings of the study overall: The Malian cohort came from a small rural village of predominantly one ethnic group.

Concerning this clone itself: The target antigen is unknown. The mismatch at residue 7 between this DNA's translation and the TCRdb protein of a much larger clone likely reflects a read error; the protein shown is translated from the DNA.

Flow sorting of PBMC yielded separate Vgamma9/Vdelta2+ and Vdelta2-negative gammadelta T cell populations for bulk repertoire analysis. Trimming took 1 base from V and 0 from J, leaving 23 bases between them. Germline V lookup: CDR1 GEAIGNYY, CDR2 EKD. The CDR3 extends over 19 amino acids. TCRdb fed the multiplex PCR reads into CATT to redo clone calling. The table records about 89,000 delta-chain clones, under 1.5% of them present only once. This chain links TRDV2 with TRDJ1; no firm D call. This TCR came from a pool of human donors (malaria-infected and uninfected, not separated). The sequenced material came from gamma-delta T cells from blood. CDR3 amino acids: CACDTRLYLSTTYTDKLIF. The CDR3 nucleotides are TGTGCCTGTGACACACGGCTGTACTTGTCGACAACTTACACCGATAAACTCATCTTT.